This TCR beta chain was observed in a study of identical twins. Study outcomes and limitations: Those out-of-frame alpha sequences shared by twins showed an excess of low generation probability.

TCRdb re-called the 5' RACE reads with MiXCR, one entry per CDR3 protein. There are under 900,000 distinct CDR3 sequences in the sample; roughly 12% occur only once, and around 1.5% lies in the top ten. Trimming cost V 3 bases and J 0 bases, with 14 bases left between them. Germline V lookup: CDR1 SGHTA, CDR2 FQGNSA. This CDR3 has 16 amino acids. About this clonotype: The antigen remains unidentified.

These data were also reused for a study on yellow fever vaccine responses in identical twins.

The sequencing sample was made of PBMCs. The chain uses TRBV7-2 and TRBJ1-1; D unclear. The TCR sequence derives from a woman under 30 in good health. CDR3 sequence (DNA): TGTGCCAGCAGCTTTGGGCCCCATCAACTGAACACTGAAGCTTTCTTT. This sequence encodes CASSFGPHQLNTEAFF.